This is a list of T cell receptor beta chains from one sample in a study of CD8 T cells in ankylosing spondylitis. TCRdb ran MiXCR on the 5' RACE reads and lists one entry per CDR3 protein. The sample yields 200,000 to 250,000 distinct CDR3 sequences, roughly 10% seen once. The sequenced sample consisted of blood, either unsorted or a sorted T cell fraction (not recorded which). The receptors were gathered from a male donor with ankylosing spondylitis or in good health (not recorded which). Each CDR3 is given with its conserved first and last residue.

v_gene	j_gene	CDR3aa
TRBV28	TRBJ2-7	CASRGAGMGYEQYF
TRBV7-2	TRBJ2-3	CASSLQGVSPTDTQYF
TRBV6-1	TRBJ2-1	CASTPGPYNEQFF
TRBV12-3/TRBV12-4	TRBJ2-3	CASTLGAGGTDTQYF
TRBV11-3	TRBJ2-2	CASSFRSGNTGELSF
TRBV6-5	TRBJ2-7	CASRGRVYEQYF
TRBV6-5	TRBJ2-7	CASSYSPGTRGKEQYF
TRBV20-1	TRBJ1-4	CSASLTGLHEKLFF
TRBV5-1	TRBJ1-3	CASSPGTQGTDTIYF
TRBV24-1	TRBJ2-2	CATSSRTGELFF
TRBV10-3	TRBJ2-1	CAISGGLAGNEQFF
TRBV4-2	TRBJ1-2	CASSQDLAGANYGYTF
TRBV7-8	TRBJ2-7	CASSLLGQSYEQYF
TRBV6-5	TRBJ1-5	CASSYGTGSNQPQHF
TRBV5-5	TRBJ2-3	CASSLEGRFGDTQYF
TRBV5-1	TRBJ2-3	CASSLAAAGGGTDTQYF
TRBV9	TRBJ2-3	CASSVGWSSTDTQYF
TRBV5-1	TRBJ2-7	CASSLGYEIYEQYF
TRBV2	TRBJ1-5	CASSGYSNQPQHF
TRBV27	TRBJ1-4	CASSIGTNSNEKLFF
TRBV5-4	TRBJ2-2	CASSPGADTGELFF
TRBV28	TRBJ2-7	CASRSGGAYEQYF
TRBV5-1	TRBJ1-1	CASSFLDKNTEAFF
TRBV7-2	TRBJ1-5	CASSLATDQPQHF
TRBV7-2	TRBJ2-5	CASSLGFSGGGETQYF
TRBV18	TRBJ2-4	CASSQTGVAKNIQYF
TRBV5-6	TRBJ2-1	CASSFAGGPGNEQFF
TRBV12-3/TRBV12-4	TRBJ1-6	CASNLGPPAYNSPLHF
TRBV5-1	TRBJ2-5	CASSPGQMYQETQYF
TRBV12-3/TRBV12-4	TRBJ1-4	CASSSRVFREKLFF
TRBV6-1	TRBJ1-5	CASSETAYSNQPQHF
TRBV20-1	TRBJ1-1	CSARAGRDTEAFF
TRBV28	TRBJ2-2	CASSLPGHENTGELFF
TRBV20-1	TRBJ2-7	CSARDRTGGKYEQYF
TRBV20-1	TRBJ1-1	CSARDRTMNTEAFF
TRBV5-1	TRBJ2-3	CASSQGNLRATDTQYF
TRBV20-1	TRBJ2-7	CSAGTSGGSIYEQYF
TRBV5-1	TRBJ2-5	CASSLLGGREQETQYF
TRBV5-1	TRBJ2-3	CASSLGDRVGSTDTQYF
TRBV29-1	TRBJ2-5	CSVDIGVETQYF
TRBV27	TRBJ1-1	CASSVDARGGTEAFF
TRBV12-3/TRBV12-4	TRBJ1-2	CASSLGGGWGYGYTF
TRBV28	TRBJ1-4	CASRSGNEKLFF
TRBV5-1	TRBJ1-4	CASSTSGTGSEKLFF
TRBV3-1	TRBJ2-7	CASSSTRTDVASYEQYF
TRBV6-1	TRBJ1-1	CASSSAITEAFF
TRBV9	TRBJ2-1	CASSVAGDNEQFF